This TCR beta chain is drawn from a study of shared clonotypes between healthy human individuals (dated by TCRdb to 2018 to 2021). Background on the whole study: A few men and a couple of women, aged 18 to 49 years, made up the cohort. Blood TCR repertoires of about five healthy adults were deeply sequenced to estimate repertoire size and the extent of clonotype sharing between individuals. Libraries were prepared and TCR repertoires were sequenced by different laboratories using diverse techniques, in order to increase sequencing depth and limit assay-specific biases. Between about 0.94 and 8.9 billion PBMCs per donor were obtained by leukapheresis.

Trimming leaves V shorter by 4 bases and J shorter by 8 bases, with the junction holding 1 base beyond the gene matches. Looking up the germline V gene yields CDR1 SQVTM and CDR2 ANQGSEA. Inclusive of the bounding cysteine and phenylalanine, the CDR3 is 11 residues long. Only the CDR3 portion is preserved as DNA: 33 bases, with reading frame beginning at the first base. Using the deep immunoSEQ assay, TCR CDR3 regions were amplified from genomic DNA by multiplex PCR. Genomic DNA extracted from each cell subset was distributed evenly over all wells of several immunoSEQ 96-well plates, and each plate served as one replicate. Each replicate PCR for unsorted PBMC received around 330 ng genomic DNA, equal to about 30,000 T cell genomes. Genomic DNA from unsorted PBMC was sequenced over ten immunoSEQ deep assay plates. Purified libraries were measured with a Qubit 3.0 fluorometer, size-checked on a Bioanalyzer 2100, and measured again with the KAPA Library Quantification kit. Every immunoSEQ 96-well plate was sequenced on a separate single-read 150-cycle Illumina NextSeq 550 flow cell. The study's own analysis went as follows. Because the immunoSEQ output held only junctional sequences and lacked quality scores, the filtering could not match the filtering applied to full-length reads. To assign V/J genes and CDR3, sequences were annotated against IMGT germline references using PyIR, a Python wrapper for IgBLAST v1.9. Reads were removed for weak V/J assignments (E-value above 1e-6), missing CDR3, stop codons, out-of-frame junctions, or ambiguous translated residues. V3J clonotypes were defined as sequences sharing an identical inferred V gene, J gene, and CDR3 amino acid sequence. Percentage overlap between repertoires was calculated by dividing the number of shared unique clonotypes by the size of the smaller repertoire. Repertoire richness was assessed with RTK rarefaction, the Chao1 estimator, and Recon v2.1 estimates of unobserved clonotypes. Imported from immuneACCESS, the table was reduced by TCRdb to in-frame sequences with V and J called. These copies leave out some clones; in studies compared against another copy, an unresolved V gene accounts for under half, and the cause of the remainder is not known. That table furnishes V, J and clone size, whereas the DNA furnished D and trimming. Within this sample are more than 400,000 clones, with 70% to 80% of them counted one time only. Together, the top ten hold more than 10% of the sample.

The paper's findings and limits, for the study overall: Pairwise subsampling indicated that sequencing depth was expected to affect the degree of clonotype sharing among donors. Because the study included a small number of donors, the genetic and exposure-history diversity represented was limited. Sampling was limited to blood, and TCR repertoires in tissue likely differ from TCR repertoires in blood.

Healthy HIV-negative adults with no recently reported acute infections or vaccinations were included as donors. Every donor was a Caucasian adult residing in Nashville, Tennessee, USA. In the unsorted samples, 90 million to 100 million PBMCs were counted, and genomic DNA was extracted using the QIAamp DNA Blood Mini kit. After blood collection by leukapheresis, PBMCs were isolated using Ficoll-Histopaque density gradient centrifugation and then cryopreserved in the vapor phase of liquid nitrogen. There are a few counts of this clone. This receptor's antigen is unknown. No much larger clone is present one base from it, and per-base qualities are unavailable.

Specimen: PBMCs. The receptor chain draws on TRBV29-1 and TRBJ1-4, with 7 bases matching TRBD1. The sequence derives from a woman aged 40 to 50 in good health. Some clones in this sample may be carry-over from other donors' samples. The DNA sequence is TGCAGCGTTGCCAGGGGGGAAAAACTGTTTTTT. Its product reads: CSVARGEKLFF.